Reported below is one T cell receptor beta chain. This clone came up a few times. The clone's antigen remains unknown. No qualities accompany the bases; no much larger clone lies one base away. This specimen belongs to a study of shared clonotypes between healthy human individuals (TCRdb year 2020). Regarding the complete study: The cohort comprised a couple of women and a few men aged 18 to 49 years. Each donor's leukapheresis produced roughly between roughly 0.85 and 9.5 billion PBMCs. Blood TCR repertoires of about 5 healthy adults were deeply sequenced to estimate repertoire size and the extent of clonotype sharing between individuals. For each donor, CD4 naive and CD4 memory were each run on three plates, CD8 naive on two plates, and CD8 memory on one plate. To increase sequencing depth and limit assay-specific biases, different laboratories used diverse techniques to prepare libraries and sequence TCR repertoires. General findings and caveats noted by the study authors: Sampling was restricted to blood, and TCR repertoires in tissues likely differ from the TCR repertoires found in blood. Compared with non-shared clonotypes, clonotypes shared by all four sorted-subset donors had higher generation probabilities. Sharing across a handful of donors was observed for approximately 5% of naive CD4, over 3% of naive CD8, about 2.5% of memory CD4, and about 0.4% of memory CD8 clonotypes. Pairwise subsampling indicated that sequencing depth was expected to affect the degree of clonotype sharing among donors. Larger estimated clonotype richness was generally found for naive subsets than for memory subsets. Rarefaction of sorted-subset datasets indicated incomplete sequencing despite the large sequencing depth. The genetic and exposure-history diversity represented was limited by the small number of donors.

Using the deep immunoSEQ assay, multiplex PCR amplified TCR CDR3 regions from genomic DNA. Genomic DNA extracted from each cell subset was distributed evenly over all wells of several immunoSEQ 96-well plates, and each plate served as one replicate. For sorted subsets, roughly 200 ng genomic DNA, equal to 30,000 to 35,000 T cell genomes, was loaded into each replicate PCR. Purified libraries were measured with a Qubit 3.0 fluorometer, size-checked on a Bioanalyzer 2100, and measured again with the KAPA Library Quantification kit. Every immunoSEQ 96-well plate was sequenced on a separate single-read 150-cycle Illumina NextSeq 550 flow cell. The paper's data handling went like this. Because the immunoSEQ output included only junctional sequences and no quality scores, the filtering could not be the same as the filtering used for full-length reads. To assign V/J genes and CDR3, sequences were annotated using PyIR, a Python wrapper for IgBLAST v1.9, with IMGT germline references. Any read was removed if the V/J assignment was weak (E-value above 1e-6), the CDR3 was missing, or the read contained stop codons, out-of-frame junctions, or ambiguous translated residues. A V3J clonotype was defined by an identical inferred V gene, J gene, and CDR3 amino acid sequence. Percentage overlap between repertoires was computed as shared unique clonotypes divided by the size of the smaller repertoire. RTK rarefaction, the Chao1 estimator, and Recon v2.1 estimates of unobserved clonotypes were used to assess repertoire richness. Generation probabilities for all TCRbeta clonotypes obtained by the gDNA method from a handful of donors were computed using OLGA. The immuneACCESS repertoire file appears here via TCRdb, limited to in-frame rearrangements. These files lack a portion of the clones; in checked studies, under half of the deficit traces to unresolved V genes, and the cause of the others is not known. V and J calls and clone size come straight from that table; D and trimming were deduced from the DNA. Counted in this sample were around 980,000 clones; more than 75% of them appeared once. In total, the top ten clones hold 0.55% to 0.7% of the sample.

Healthy HIV-negative adults with no recently reported acute infections or vaccinations were included as donors. Every donor was a Caucasian adult living in Nashville, Tennessee, USA. Magnetic negative selection was used to enrich CD4+ T cells, after which naive cells were positively selected on CD45RA and the negative fraction became the memory subset. After blood collection by leukapheresis, PBMCs were isolated using Ficoll-Histopaque density gradient centrifugation and then cryopreserved in the vapor phase of liquid nitrogen. Analytical flow cytometry was used to check the purity and quantity of every magnetically sorted T cell population. Genomic DNA was isolated from each sorted fraction and quantified by UV absorbance on a Nanodrop 2000c. The CDR3 runs 17 residues from the cysteine to the phenylalanine. The entry retains the CDR3 DNA only, 51 bases that are in frame from base 1. As encoded in the germline V gene, CDR1 is SGHRS while CDR2 is YFSETQ. V trim: 2 bases; J trim: 5 bases; unmatched bases: 10.

The sample was memory CD4+ T cells from PBMCs. What the cell subset or site label conveys for this sample: CD45RA-negative fraction. This sequence uses TRBV5-1 and TRBJ2-2, with 9 central nucleotides matching TRBD2. The TCR was taken from a man between 18 and 29 years old in good health. Some clones in this sample may be carry-over from other donors' samples. The DNA reads TGCGCCAGCAGCTTCCTAATAGCGGGAGTTGGTACCGGGGAGCTGTTTTTT. Translated, it gives CASSFLIAGVGTGELFF.